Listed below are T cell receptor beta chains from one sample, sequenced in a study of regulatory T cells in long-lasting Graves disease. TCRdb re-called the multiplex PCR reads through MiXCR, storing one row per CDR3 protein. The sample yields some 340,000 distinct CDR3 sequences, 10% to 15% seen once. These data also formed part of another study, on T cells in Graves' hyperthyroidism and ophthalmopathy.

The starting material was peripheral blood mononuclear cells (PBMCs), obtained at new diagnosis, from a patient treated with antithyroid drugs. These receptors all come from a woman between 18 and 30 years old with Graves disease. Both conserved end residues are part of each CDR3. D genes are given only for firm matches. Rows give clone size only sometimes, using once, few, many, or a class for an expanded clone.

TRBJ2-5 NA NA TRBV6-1 TGTGCCAGCAGTATCACTGGGTTGGTGAAGCAGACCCAGTACTTC CASSITGLVKQTQYF
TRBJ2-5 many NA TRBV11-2 TGTGCCAGCACCTACACAAGGGAGACCCAGTACTTC CASTYTRETQYF
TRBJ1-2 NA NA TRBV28 TGTGCCAGCAGACGGGCGGCCGCTCAGAAGGTTGGCTACACCTTC CASRRAAAQKVGYTF
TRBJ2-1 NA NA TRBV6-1 TGTGCCAGCAGTGCTGAGCGAGCTACGACCAATGAGCAGTTCTTC CASSAERATTNEQFF
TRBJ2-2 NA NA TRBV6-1 TGTGCCAGCAGCCACGACAGTGGGCACGGGGAGCTGTTTTTT CASSHDSGHGELFF
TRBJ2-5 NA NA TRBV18 TGTGCCAGCTCACCACCATCGGACAGCCTACAAGAGACCCAGTACTTC CASSPPSDSLQETQYF
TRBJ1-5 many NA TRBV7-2 TGTGCCAGCAGCTTAGGACAGATGAATAGCAATCAGCCCCAGCATTTT CASSLGQMNSNQPQHF
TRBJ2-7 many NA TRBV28 TGTGCCAGCAGTTTAAGGGATCTGTCAGAGCAGTACTTC CASSLRDLSEQYF
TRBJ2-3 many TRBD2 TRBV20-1 TGCAGTGCTAGATGGGAGGGGAGCAGTGCTAGCACAGATACGCAGTATTTT CSARWEGSSASTDTQYF
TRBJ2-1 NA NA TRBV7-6 TGTGCCAGCAGCCTCTCGGGGGCCGGCAATGAGCAGTTCTTC CASSLSGAGNEQFF
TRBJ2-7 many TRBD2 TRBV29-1 TGCAGCGTTACCTTGACTAGCGGGAGGTATTCCTACGAGCAGTACTTC CSVTLTSGRYSYEQYF
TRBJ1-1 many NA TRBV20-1 TGCAGTGCTAGAGATGCCACCGGGAACACTGAAGCTTTCTTT CSARDATGNTEAFF
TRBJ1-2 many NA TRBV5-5 TGTGCCAGCAGCGGATACTATGGCTACACCTTC CASSGYYGYTF
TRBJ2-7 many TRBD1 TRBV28 TGTGCCAGCAGTCTAGAGGGGGCTGGCTCCTACGAGCAGTACTTC CASSLEGAGSYEQYF
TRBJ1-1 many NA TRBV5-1 TGCGCCAGCAGCCCTGTGATAGGGGTGAACACTGAAGCTTTCTTT CASSPVIGVNTEAFF
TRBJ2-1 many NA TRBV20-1 TGCAGTGCTAGGATCTCACTAGGAAGTTCCTACAATGAGCAGTTCTTC CSARISLGSSYNEQFF
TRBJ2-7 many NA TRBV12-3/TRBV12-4 TGTGCCAGCACATATAGCTCCTACGAGCAGTACTTC CASTYSSYEQYF
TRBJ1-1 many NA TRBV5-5 TGTGCCAGCAGCTTGCGAGGGGTGAAAACTGAAGCTTTCTTT CASSLRGVKTEAFF
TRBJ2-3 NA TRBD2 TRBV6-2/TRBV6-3 TGTGCCAGCAGTTACCCCTCGCGTGGGGGGGGGGGGTTCACAGATACGCAGTATTTT CASSYPSRGGGGFTDTQYF
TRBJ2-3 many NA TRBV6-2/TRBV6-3 TGTGCCAGCACCACTGACTACAGTAGCACAGATACGCAGTATTTT CASTTDYSSTDTQYF
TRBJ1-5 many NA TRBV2 TGTGCCAGCAGTGTGGAAGGGAAACAGCCCCAGCATTTT CASSVEGKQPQHF
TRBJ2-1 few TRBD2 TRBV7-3 TGTGCCAGCAGGCCAACTAGCGAACACACCTACAATGAGCAGTTCTTC CASRPTSEHTYNEQFF
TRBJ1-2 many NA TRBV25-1 TGTGCCAGCAGTGAATCAGGCAGACCCTATGGCTACACCTTC CASSESGRPYGYTF
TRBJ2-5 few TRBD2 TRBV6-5 TGTGCCAGCAGTTACGGCGGCGGGAGGGAAGAGACCCAGTACTTC CASSYGGGREETQYF
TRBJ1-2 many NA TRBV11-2 TGTGCCAGCAGCTTAGGGGCAGAAATGGGCTACACCTTC CASSLGAEMGYTF
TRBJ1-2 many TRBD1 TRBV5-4 TGTGCCAGCAGCTTGGCACAGGGGGGTGTTACCTATGGCTACACCTTC CASSLAQGGVTYGYTF
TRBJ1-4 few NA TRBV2 TGTGCCAGCAGTGAAAGGAGACGTGAAAAACTGTTTTTT CASSERRREKLFF
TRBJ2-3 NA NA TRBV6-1 TGTGCCAGCTCTGCTGGAGTGGGAGATACGCAGTATTTT CASSAGVGDTQYF
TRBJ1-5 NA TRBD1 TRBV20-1 TGCAGTGCTAGGCAGACAGGGCCTTATAGCAATCAGCCCCAGCATTTT CSARQTGPYSNQPQHF
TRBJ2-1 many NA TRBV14 TGTGCCAGCAGCCAGTCCGTGAGCTCCTACAATGAGCAGTTCTTC CASSQSVSSYNEQFF
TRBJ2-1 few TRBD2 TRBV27 TGTGCCAGCAGTCCCGGACTAGCGGGAAGGAGGGGCAATGAGCAGTTCTTC CASSPGLAGRRGNEQFF
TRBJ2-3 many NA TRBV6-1 TGTGCCAGCAGTGACCCTAGCACAGATACGCAGTATTTT CASSDPSTDTQYF
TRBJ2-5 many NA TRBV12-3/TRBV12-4 TGTGCCAGCAGATCGGGGCCGCAAGAGACCCAGTACTTC CASRSGPQETQYF
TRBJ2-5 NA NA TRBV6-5 TGTGCCAGCAGTTGGGGGGACGGAACACAAGAGACCCAGTACTTC CASSWGDGTQETQYF
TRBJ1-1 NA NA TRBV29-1 TGCAGCGTTGAGGGAAGCAGGACTGAAGCTTTCTTT CSVEGSRTEAFF
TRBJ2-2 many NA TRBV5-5 TGTGCCAGCAGCTTGGCCGCAACTACGGCGAACACCGGGGAGCTGTTTTTT CASSLAATTANTGELFF
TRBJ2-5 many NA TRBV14 TGTGCCAGCAGTCTTACCATAGAGACCCAGTACTTC CASSLTIETQYF
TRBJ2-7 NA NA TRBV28 TGTGCCAGCAGCCCGGGGGACTCCCTCTATGGGGAGTACTTC CASSPGDSLYGEYF
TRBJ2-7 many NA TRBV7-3 TGTGCCAGCAGCTTAAGTGGCGGGATGTACGAGCAGTACTTC CASSLSGGMYEQYF
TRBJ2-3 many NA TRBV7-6 TGTGCCAGCAGCTTAGTAGCGGAGGCCACAGATACGCAGTATTTT CASSLVAEATDTQYF
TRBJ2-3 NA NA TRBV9 TGTGCCAGCAGCGTGCAATCTAACGTTGGGATTTCAGATACGCAGTATTTT CASSVQSNVGISDTQYF